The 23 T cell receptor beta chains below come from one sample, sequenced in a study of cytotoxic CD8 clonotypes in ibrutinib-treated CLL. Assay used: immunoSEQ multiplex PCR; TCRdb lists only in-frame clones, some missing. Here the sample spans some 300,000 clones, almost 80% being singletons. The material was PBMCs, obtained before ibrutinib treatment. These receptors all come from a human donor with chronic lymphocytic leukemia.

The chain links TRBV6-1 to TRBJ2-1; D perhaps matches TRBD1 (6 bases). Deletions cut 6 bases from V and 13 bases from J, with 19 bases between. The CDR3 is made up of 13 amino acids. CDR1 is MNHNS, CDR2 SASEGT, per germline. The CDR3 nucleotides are TGTGCCAGCAGGGTACAGGGTGCGGACTTACAGTTCTTC. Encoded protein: CASRVQGADLQFF.

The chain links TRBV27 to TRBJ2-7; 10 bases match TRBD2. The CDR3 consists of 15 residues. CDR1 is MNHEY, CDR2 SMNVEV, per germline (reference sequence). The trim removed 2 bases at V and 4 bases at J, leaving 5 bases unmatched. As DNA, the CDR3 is TGTGCCAGCAGTTTAATGGGGACTAGCGCTTACGAGCAGTACTTC. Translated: CASSLMGTSAYEQYF.

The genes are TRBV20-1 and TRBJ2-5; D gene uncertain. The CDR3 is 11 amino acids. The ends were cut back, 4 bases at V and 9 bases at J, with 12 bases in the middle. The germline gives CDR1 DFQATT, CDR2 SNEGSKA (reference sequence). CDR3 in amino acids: CSATWYGPQYF. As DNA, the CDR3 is TGCAGTGCTACATGGTATGGACCCCAGTACTTC.

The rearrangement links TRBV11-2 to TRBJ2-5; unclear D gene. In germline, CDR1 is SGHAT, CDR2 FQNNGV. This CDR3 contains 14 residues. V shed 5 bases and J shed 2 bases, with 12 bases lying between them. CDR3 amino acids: CASSRRKYQETQYF. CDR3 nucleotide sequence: TGTGCCAGCAGCCGTCGGAAGTATCAAGAGACCCAGTACTTC.

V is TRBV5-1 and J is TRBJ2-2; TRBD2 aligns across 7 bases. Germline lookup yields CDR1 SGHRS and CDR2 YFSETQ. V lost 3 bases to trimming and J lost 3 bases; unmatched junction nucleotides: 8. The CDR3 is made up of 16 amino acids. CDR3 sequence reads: CASSWSLAGDTGELFF. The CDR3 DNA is TGCGCCAGCAGCTGGTCTCTGGCGGGAGACACCGGGGAGCTGTTTTTT.

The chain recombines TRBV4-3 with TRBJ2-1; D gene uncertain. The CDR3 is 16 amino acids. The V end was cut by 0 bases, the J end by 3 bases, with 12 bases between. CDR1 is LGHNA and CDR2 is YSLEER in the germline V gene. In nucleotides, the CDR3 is TGCGCCAGCAGCCAAGATCTTTTGTTAGTCTACAATGAGCAGTTCTTC. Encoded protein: CASSQDLLLVYNEQFF.

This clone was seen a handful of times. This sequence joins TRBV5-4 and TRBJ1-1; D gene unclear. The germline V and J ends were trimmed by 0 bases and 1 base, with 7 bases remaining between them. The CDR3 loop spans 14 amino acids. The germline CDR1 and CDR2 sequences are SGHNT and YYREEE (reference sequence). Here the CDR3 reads CASSLAGWNTEAFF. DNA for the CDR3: TGTGCCAGCAGCTTGGCGGGGTGGAACACTGAAGCTTTCTTT.

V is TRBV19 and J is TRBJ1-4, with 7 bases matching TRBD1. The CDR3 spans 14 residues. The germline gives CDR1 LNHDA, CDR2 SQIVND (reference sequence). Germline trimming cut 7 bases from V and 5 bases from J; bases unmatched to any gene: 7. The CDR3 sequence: CASTPTGLNEKLFF. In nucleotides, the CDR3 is TGTGCCAGTACTCCGACAGGGCTGAATGAAAAACTGTTTTTT.

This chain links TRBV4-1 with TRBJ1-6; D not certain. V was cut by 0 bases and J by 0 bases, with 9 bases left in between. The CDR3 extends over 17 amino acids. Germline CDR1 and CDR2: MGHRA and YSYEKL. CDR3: CASSQDSSSSYNSPLHF. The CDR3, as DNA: TGCGCCAGCAGCCAAGACAGCTCAAGCTCCTATAATTCACCCCTCCACTTT.

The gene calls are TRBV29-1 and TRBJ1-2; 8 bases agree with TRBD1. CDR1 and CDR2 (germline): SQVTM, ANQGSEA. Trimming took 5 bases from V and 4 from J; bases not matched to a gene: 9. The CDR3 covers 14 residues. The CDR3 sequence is CSVSTGADVYGYTF. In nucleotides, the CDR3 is TGCAGCGTTTCGACAGGGGCTGATGTCTATGGCTACACCTTC.

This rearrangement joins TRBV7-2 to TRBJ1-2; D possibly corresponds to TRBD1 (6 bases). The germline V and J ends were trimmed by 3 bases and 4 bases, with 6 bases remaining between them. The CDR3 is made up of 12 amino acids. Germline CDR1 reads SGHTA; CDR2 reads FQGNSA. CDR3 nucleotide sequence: TGTGCCAGCAGCTTGACAGGCTATGGCTACACCTTC. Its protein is CASSLTGYGYTF.

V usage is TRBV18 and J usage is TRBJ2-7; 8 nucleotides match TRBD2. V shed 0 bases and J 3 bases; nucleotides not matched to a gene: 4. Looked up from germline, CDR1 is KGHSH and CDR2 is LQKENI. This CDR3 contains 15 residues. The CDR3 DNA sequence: TGTGCCAGCTCACCACCCCGGGAGGGGAGCTACGAGCAGTACTTC. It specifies CASSPPREGSYEQYF.

The CDR3 is CASSVQGARGYTF. CDR3 bases: TGTGCCAGCAGCGTACAGGGGGCTCGAGGCTACACCTTC. The rearrangement uses TRBV9 and TRBJ1-2; 8 bases match TRBD1. The germline V gene has CDR1 SGDLS and CDR2 YYNGEE. The CDR3 is made up of 13 amino acids. The V segment lost 1 base and the J segment 8 bases; nucleotides outside the gene matches: 4.

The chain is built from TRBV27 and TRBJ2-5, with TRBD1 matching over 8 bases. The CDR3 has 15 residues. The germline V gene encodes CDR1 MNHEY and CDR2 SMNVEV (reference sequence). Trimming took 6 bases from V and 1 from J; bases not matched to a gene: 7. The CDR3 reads CASRLRGRGQETQYF. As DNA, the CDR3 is TGTGCCAGCAGACTCAGGGGGCGCGGCCAAGAGACCCAGTACTTC.

Here the CDR3 reads CASSLFRETQYF. In DNA, the CDR3 is TGTGCCAGCAGTTTGTTTCGAGAGACCCAGTACTTC. The chain is built from TRBV11-2 and TRBJ2-5; no reliable D call. The CDR3 contains 12 residues. V was trimmed by 6 bases and J by 4 bases, leaving 9 bases between them. Per germline, CDR1 SGHAT and CDR2 FQNNGV.

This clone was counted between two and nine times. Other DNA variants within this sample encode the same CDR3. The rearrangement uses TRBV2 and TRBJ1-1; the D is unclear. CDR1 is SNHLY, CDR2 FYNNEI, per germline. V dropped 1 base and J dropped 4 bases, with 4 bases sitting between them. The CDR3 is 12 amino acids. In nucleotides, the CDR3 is TGTGCCAGCAGTGAAGGGGGCACTGAAGCTTTCTTT. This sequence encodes CASSEGGTEAFF. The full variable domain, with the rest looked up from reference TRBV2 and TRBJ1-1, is EPEVTQTPSHQVTQMGQEVILRCVPISNHLYFYWYRQILGQKVEFLVSFYNNEISEKSEIFDDQFSVERPDGSNFTLKIRSTKLEDSAMYFCASSEGGTEAFFGQGTRLTVV.

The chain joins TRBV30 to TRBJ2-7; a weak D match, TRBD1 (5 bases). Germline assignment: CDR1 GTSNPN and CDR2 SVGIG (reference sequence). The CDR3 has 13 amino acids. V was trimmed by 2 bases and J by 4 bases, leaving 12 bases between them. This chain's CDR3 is CAWSQGSLYEQYF. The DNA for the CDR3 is TGTGCCTGGAGTCAGGGCAGCTTATACGAGCAGTACTTC.

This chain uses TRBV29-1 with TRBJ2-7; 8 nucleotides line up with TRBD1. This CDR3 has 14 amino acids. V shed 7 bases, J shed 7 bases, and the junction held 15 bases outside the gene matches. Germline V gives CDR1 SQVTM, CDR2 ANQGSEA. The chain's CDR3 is CSAGDRYLLGEQYF. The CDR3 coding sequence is TGCAGCGCGGGGGACAGGTACCTTTTGGGAGAGCAGTACTTC.

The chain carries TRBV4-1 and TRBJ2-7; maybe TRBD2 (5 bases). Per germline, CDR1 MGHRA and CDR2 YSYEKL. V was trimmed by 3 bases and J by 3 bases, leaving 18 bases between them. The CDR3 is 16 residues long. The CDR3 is CASSHSSGGSIYEQYF. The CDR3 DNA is TGCGCCAGCAGCCATTCCAGCGGTGGGAGCATCTACGAGCAGTACTTC.

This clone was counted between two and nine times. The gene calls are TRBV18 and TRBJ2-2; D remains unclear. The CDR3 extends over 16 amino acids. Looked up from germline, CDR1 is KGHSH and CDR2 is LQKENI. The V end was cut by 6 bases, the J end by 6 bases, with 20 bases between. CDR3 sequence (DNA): TGTGCCAGCTCGCGAGTGAGGCCGCGGTATTCCGGGGAGCTGTTTTTT. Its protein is CASSRVRPRYSGELFF.

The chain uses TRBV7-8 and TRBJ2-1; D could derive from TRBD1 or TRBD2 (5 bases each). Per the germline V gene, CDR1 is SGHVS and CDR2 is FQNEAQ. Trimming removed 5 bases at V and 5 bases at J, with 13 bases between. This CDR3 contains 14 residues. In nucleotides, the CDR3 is TGTGCCAGCAGCATACCGGGACGAGACAATGAGCAGTTCTTC. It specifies CASSIPGRDNEQFF.

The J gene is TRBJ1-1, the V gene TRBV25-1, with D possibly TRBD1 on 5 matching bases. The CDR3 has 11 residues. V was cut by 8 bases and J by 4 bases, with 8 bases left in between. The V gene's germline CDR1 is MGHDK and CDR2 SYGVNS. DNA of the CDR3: TGTGCCAGCCATGGGGGCACTGAAGCTTTCTTT. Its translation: CASHGGTEAFF.

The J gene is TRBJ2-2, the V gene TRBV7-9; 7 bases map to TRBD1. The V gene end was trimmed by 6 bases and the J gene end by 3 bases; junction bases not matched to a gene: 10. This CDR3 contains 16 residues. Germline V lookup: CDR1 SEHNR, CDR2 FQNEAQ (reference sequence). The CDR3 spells CASSDTGTAYTGELFF. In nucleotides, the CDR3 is TGTGCCAGCAGTGACACTGGGACAGCATACACCGGGGAGCTGTTTTTT.